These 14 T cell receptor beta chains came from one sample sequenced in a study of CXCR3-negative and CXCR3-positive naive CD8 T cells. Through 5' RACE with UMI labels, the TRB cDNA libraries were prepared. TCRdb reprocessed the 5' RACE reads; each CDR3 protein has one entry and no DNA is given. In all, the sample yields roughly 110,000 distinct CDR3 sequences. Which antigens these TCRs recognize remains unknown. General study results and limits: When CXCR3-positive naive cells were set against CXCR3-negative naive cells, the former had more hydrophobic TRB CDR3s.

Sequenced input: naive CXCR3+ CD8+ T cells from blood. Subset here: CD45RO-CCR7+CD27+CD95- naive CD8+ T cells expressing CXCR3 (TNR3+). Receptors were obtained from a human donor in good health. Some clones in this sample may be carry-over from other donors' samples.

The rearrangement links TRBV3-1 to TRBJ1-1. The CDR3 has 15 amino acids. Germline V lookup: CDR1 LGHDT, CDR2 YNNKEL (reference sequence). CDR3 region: CASSQDDTFFGVAFF.

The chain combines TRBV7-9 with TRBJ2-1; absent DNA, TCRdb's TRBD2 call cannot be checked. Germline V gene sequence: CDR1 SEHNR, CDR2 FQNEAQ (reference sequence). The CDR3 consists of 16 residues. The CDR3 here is CASSPPLAGEDNEQFF.

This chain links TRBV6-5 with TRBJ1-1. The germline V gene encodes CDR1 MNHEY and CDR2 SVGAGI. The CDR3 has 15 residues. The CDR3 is CASSYSLFGNTEAFF.

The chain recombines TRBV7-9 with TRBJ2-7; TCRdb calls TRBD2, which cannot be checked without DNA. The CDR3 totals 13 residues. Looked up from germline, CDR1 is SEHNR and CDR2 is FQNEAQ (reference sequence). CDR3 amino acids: CASSMTSGNEQYF.

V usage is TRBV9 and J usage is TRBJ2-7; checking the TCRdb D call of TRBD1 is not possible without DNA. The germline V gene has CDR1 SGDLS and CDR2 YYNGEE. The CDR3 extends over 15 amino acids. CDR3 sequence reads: CASSRRQGPGYEQYF.

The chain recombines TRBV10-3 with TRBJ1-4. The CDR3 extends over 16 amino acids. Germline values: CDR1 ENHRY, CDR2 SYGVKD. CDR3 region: CAISEDVVGTAEKLFF.

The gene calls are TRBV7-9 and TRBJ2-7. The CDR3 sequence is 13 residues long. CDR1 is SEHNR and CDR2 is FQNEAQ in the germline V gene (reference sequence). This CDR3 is CASSSPVTYEQYF.

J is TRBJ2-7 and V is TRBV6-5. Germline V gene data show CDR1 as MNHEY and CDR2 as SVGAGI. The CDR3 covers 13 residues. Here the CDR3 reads CASSYSGIHEQYF.

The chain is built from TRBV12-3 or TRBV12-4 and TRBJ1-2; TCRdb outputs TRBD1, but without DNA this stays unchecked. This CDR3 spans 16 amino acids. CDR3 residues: CASSETTDLSNYGYTF.

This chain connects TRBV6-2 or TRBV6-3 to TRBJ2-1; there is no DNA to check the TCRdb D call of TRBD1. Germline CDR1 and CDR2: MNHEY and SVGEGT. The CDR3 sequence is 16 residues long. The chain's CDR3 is CASNYQRTGAEGEQFF.

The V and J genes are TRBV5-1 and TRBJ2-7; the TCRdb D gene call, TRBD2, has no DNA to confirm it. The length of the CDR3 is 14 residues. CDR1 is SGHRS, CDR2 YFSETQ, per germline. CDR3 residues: CASSIGTRPYEQYF.

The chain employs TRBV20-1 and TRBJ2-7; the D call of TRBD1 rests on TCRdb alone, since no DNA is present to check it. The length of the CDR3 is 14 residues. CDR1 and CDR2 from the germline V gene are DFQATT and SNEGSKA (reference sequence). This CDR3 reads CSARGPGRSPEQYF.

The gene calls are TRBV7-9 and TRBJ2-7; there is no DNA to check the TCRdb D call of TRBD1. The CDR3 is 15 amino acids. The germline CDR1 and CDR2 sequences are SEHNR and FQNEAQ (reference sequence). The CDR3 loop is CASSSPQGNGYEQYF.

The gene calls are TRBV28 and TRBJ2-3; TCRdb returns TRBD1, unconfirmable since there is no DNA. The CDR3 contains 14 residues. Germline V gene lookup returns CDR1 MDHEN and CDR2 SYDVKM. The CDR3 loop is CASSLFRAADTQYF.